The 4 T cell receptor beta chains listed next were all sequenced from one sample in a study of tumor and adjacent non-tumor tissue in lung cancer. A modified ARM-PCR protocol with three rounds of nested PCR amplified TCRbeta. TCRdb reanalysed the multiplex PCR reads using MiXCR and keeps one entry per CDR3 protein. The table shows some 78,000 distinct CDR3 sequences, with approximately 79% occurring only once. RNA was extracted from bulk tissue without any cell sorting. The sample taken for sequencing was lung tumor tissue. Every receptor here comes from a woman between 45 and 65 years old with non-small cell lung cancer.

For this clonotype: Since a much larger clone is just one base distant, this may be a read error. The chain is built from TRBV6-1 and TRBJ1-5, with 7 positions matching TRBD2. TRBJ2-3 explains the end of the DNA better; the J call may be wrong. This CDR3 has 16 residues. Germline CDR1 MNHNS, CDR2 SASEGT. CDR3 in amino acids: CASSEMSQTSDQPQYF. CDR3 bases: TGTGCCAGCAGTGAAATGAGCCAAACTAGCGATCAGCCCCAGTATTTT.

V gene TRBV6-1 combines with J gene TRBJ2-3; D unclear. Trimming stripped 4 bases from V and 3 bases from J, with 11 bases between. The CDR3 spans 14 residues. Germline CDR1 is MNHNS and CDR2 is SASEGT. For the CDR3, the DNA is TGTGCCAGCAGTGTTCGGGTATCAACAGATACGCAGTATTTT. Translating it yields CASSVRVSTDTQYF.

Remarks on this clonotype: Germline and junction disagree at one end, which may indicate a read error. The rearrangement links TRBV12-3 or TRBV12-4 to TRBJ2-5; tentative D call: TRBD1 (6 bases). The CDR3 is 16 amino acids. The CDR3 spells CTSSLMSGAAQETQYF. The CDR3 coding sequence is TGTACCAGCAGCTTAATGTCAGGGGCCGCGCAAGAGACCCAGTACTTC.

The chain recombines TRBV6-1 with TRBJ1-5; the D gene is possibly TRBD1 (6 bases). CDR3 length: 13 amino acids. The V gene's germline CDR1 is MNHNS and CDR2 SASEGT. CDR3 protein: CTTSTGSNQPQHF. The CDR3 nucleotides are TGTACTACCTCGACAGGATCTAATCAGCCCCAGCATTTT.